This entry lists 7 T cell receptor beta chains sequenced from one sample in a study of blood T cell repertoires in COVID-19. Using immunoSEQ multiplex PCR, the repertoire was profiled, and TCRdb retains in-frame clones only, with some absent. The sample shows around 130,000 clones, under 90% of them seen only once. The sequenced sample was peripheral blood. These receptors were collected from a woman in her sixties or seventies with acute or convalescent COVID-19.

This clone was counted once. The rearrangement joins TRBV5-1 to TRBJ1-1, with TRBD1 identical over 8 bases. The CDR3 sequence is 15 residues long. Germline values: CDR1 SGHRS, CDR2 YFSETQ. V trimming: 4 bases; J trimming: 1 base; junction bases outside the gene matches: 6. CDR3 nucleotide sequence: TGCGCCAGCAGCCCAAACGGACAGGGGAACACTGAAGCTTTCTTT. Translated: CASSPNGQGNTEAFF.

This rearrangement joins TRBV2 to TRBJ1-1; weak D call: TRBD1 (5 bases). Germline-derived CDR1 and CDR2 are SNHLY and FYNNEI. Deletions cut 2 bases from V and 3 bases from J, with 10 bases between. CDR3 length equals 14 residues. CDR3 nucleotide sequence: TGTGCCAGCAGTGAACGGGGGTATGACACTGAAGCTTTCTTT. The encoded protein is CASSERGYDTEAFF.

V gene TRBV10-1 combines with J gene TRBJ1-1; D may be TRBD1 (5 bases). This CDR3 contains 12 residues. The V and J ends lost 9 bases and 11 bases respectively, with 19 bases between them. Per the germline V gene, CDR1 is WNHNN and CDR2 is SYGVQD (reference sequence). The CDR3: CASQGSEKRAFF. The CDR3 DNA follows: TGCGCCAGTCAGGGTTCGGAAAAGAGGGCTTTCTTT.

The genes are TRBV7-2 and TRBJ1-2, with D possibly matching TRBD1 (5 bases). Germline CDR1 and CDR2: SGHTA and FQGNSA. The CDR3 loop spans 15 amino acids. V lost 2 bases to trimming and J lost 8 bases, with 18 bases between them. The CDR3 sequence is CASSLSSSGVGGYTF. The CDR3 region has the DNA TGTGCCAGCAGCTTATCTTCCTCGGGGGTTGGGGGCTACACCTTC.

V usage is TRBV11-2 and J usage is TRBJ2-7; TRBD1 is a possible D gene (6 bases). Trimming took off 5 bases at V and 2 bases at J, with 13 bases between the two ends. The CDR3 covers 14 residues. Germline V lookup: CDR1 SGHAT, CDR2 FQNNGV. DNA of the CDR3: TGTGCCAGCAGCCCTGGACAGAGAGCCTACGAGCAGTACTTC. Its translation is CASSPGQRAYEQYF.

The CDR3 loop reads CASSLQGAANTEAFF. The CDR3 nucleotides are TGCGCCAGCAGCCTGCAGGGGGCTGCGAACACTGAAGCTTTCTTT. The chain links TRBV5-1 to TRBJ1-1, with 8 nucleotides matching TRBD1. From germline, CDR1 is SGHRS and CDR2 YFSETQ. This CDR3 contains 15 residues. The V segment lost 4 bases and the J segment 1 base; nucleotides outside the gene matches: 6.

This clone was counted once. This rearrangement joins TRBV5-6 to TRBJ2-2, with 10 nucleotides matching TRBD1. V was pared by 4 bases and J by 4 bases, with 13 bases of the junction left unmatched. This CDR3 is built from 18 residues. Germline V CDR1 and CDR2: SGHDT, YYEEEE. CDR3 DNA sequence: TGTGCCAGCAGCCTACTACGGACAGGGGGGTTTGGCACCGGGGAGCTGTTTTTT. Translation: CASSLLRTGGFGTGELFF. Based on the CDR3 plus reference TRBV5-6 and TRBJ2-2, the full variable domain is DAGVTQSPTHLIKTRGQQVTLRCSPKSGHDTVSWYQQALGQGPQFIFQYYEEEERQRGNFPDRFSGHQFPNYSSELNVNALLLGDSALYLCASSLLRTGGFGTGELFFGEGSRLTVL.